Listed below are T cell receptor beta chains from one sample, sequenced in a study of cytomegalovirus exposure and HLA in healthy donors. TCRdb's table, derived via immunoSEQ multiplex PCR, lists solely in-frame clones and lacks some. Its clone listing holds about 30,000 clones. Sequencing was carried out using PBMCs. The receptor set was obtained from a female donor in good health and CMV-seronegative. Both conserved end residues are part of each CDR3. Fields, in order: CDR3 length, D gene, V gene, J gene, CDR3 DNA, CDR3 protein. A D gene is named only where the DNA matches it firmly.

>13|NA|TRBV7-3|TRBJ2-2
TGTGCCAGCAGCTCAGGGCACACCGGGGAGCTGTTTTTT
CASSSGHTGELFF
>12|NA|TRBV7-9|TRBJ2-5
TGTGCCAGCAGCGGGGGGCAAGAGACCCAGTACTTC
CASSGGQETQYF
>13|TRBD1|TRBV9|TRBJ1-3
TGTGCCAGCAACGGACAGGGGGCCCACACCATATATTTT
CASNGQGAHTIYF
>13|NA|TRBV28|TRBJ1-5
TGTGCCAGCAGTTCTACAGGGCGGCAGCCCCAGCATTTT
CASSSTGRQPQHF
>15|NA|TRBV7-6|TRBJ2-7
TGTGCCAGCAGCTTGAACGGGGGTCCCCCCTACGAGCAGTACTTC
CASSLNGGPPYEQYF
>14|TRBD1|TRBV18|TRBJ2-7
TGTGCCAGCTCAGCAACAGGGGGCGCTCCCGAGCAGTACTTC
CASSATGGAPEQYF
>18|TRBD1|TRBV7-9|TRBJ1-4
TGTGCCAGCAGCCCCTACGTTGCGGACAGGGGGCGGGGTGAAAAACTGTTTTTT
CASSPYVADRGRGEKLFF
>14|NA|TRBV19|TRBJ1-2
TGTGCCAGTAGTATTAAGGGGTACACTGATGGCTACACCTTC
CASSIKGYTDGYTF
>17|NA|TRBV4-2|TRBJ1-6
TGTGCCAGCAGCCAAGAGGGGAGGGGACCCTATAATTCACCCCTCCACTTT
CASSQEGRGPYNSPLHF
>15|TRBD2|TRBV18|TRBJ2-3
TGTGCCAGCCGCCTCCTAGCGGGGGGTACAGATACGCAGTATTTT
CASRLLAGGTDTQYF
>12|NA|TRBV7-9|TRBJ2-1
TGTGCCAGCAGCATAGGGGGAGCTGAGCAGTTCTTC
CASSIGGAEQFF
>12|TRBD1|TRBV2|TRBJ1-2
TGTGCCAGCAGCTTGGGACAGAATGGCTACACCTTC
CASSLGQNGYTF
>16|TRBD2|TRBV19|TRBJ2-2
TGTGCCAGTAGGCCCGATAGCGGGGGGCTAACCGGGGAGCTGTTTTTT
CASRPDSGGLTGELFF
>14|TRBD1|TRBV5-8|TRBJ1-6
TGTGCCAGCAGCCACAGGGGTGGACGCTCACCCCTCCACTTT
CASSHRGGRSPLHF
>16|NA|TRBV18|TRBJ2-1
TGTGCCAGCTCACCAAAGGCAGGGGACGACTACAATGAGCAGTTCTTC
CASSPKAGDDYNEQFF
>18|NA|TRBV13|TRBJ2-6
TGTGCCAGCAGCTCCAAAAGCGGAGGGGCCCCTGGGGCCAACGTCCTGACTTTC
CASSSKSGGAPGANVLTF
>15|TRBD1|TRBV18|TRBJ2-3
TGTGCCAGCTCACAAATAGGACAGGGCAATCAGCCCCAGTATTTT
CASSQIGQGNQPQYF
>14|TRBD1|TRBV30|TRBJ1-3
TGTGCCTGGAAACAGGGGGCGTCTGGAAACACCATATATTTT
CAWKQGASGNTIYF
>13|NA|TRBV5-1|TRBJ2-7
TGCGCCAGCAGCGCTGGGAGTAGCTACGAGCAGTACTTC
CASSAGSSYEQYF
>16|TRBD1|TRBV5-1|TRBJ1-1
TGCGCCAGCAGCTTGGGAAAGGGACAGGGGAACACTGAAGCTTTCTTT
CASSLGKGQGNTEAFF
>18|TRBD1|TRBV7-8|TRBJ2-7
TGTGCCAGCAGCTCCCCTGCACAGGGGGAAGGAAACTCCTACGAGCAGTACTTC
CASSSPAQGEGNSYEQYF
>17|NA|TRBV27|TRBJ2-7
TGTGCCAGCAGTTCTATAGGACAGACGGTTTTGCCTTACGAGCAGTACTTC
CASSSIGQTVLPYEQYF
>15|NA|TRBV11-3|TRBJ2-7
TGTGCCAGCAGCTTAGTTCATGGGACACACTACGAGCAGTACTTC
CASSLVHGTHYEQYF
>12|NA|TRBV21-1|TRBJ2-7
TGTGCCAGCAGCACTGACACCTACGAGCAGTACTTC
CASSTDTYEQYF
>15|NA|TRBV5-6|TRBJ2-4
TGTGCCAGCAGCTCTCCTACTACCGCCAAAAACATTCAGTACTTC
CASSSPTTAKNIQYF
>19|TRBD2|TRBV13|TRBJ2-1
TGTGCCAGCAGCCTTACCCGGACTAGCGGGCGACTCTCCTACAATGAGCAGTTCTTC
CASSLTRTSGRLSYNEQFF
>12|NA|TRBV7-3|TRBJ2-2
TGTGCCAGCAGCCTACCCACCGGGGAGCTGTTTTTT
CASSLPTGELFF
>18|NA|TRBV9|TRBJ2-1
TGTGCCAGCAGCGTGACCCTTGCCGTGGGCGCGGGATACAATGAGCAGTTCTTC
CASSVTLAVGAGYNEQFF
>16|NA|TRBV4-2|TRBJ1-4
TGTGCCAGCAGCCAGTTATCCTCCGCAACTAATGAAAAACTGTTTTTT
CASSQLSSATNEKLFF
>15|NA|TRBV6-1|TRBJ1-5
TGTGCCAGCCGACGGACAGCCCTTAGCAATCAGCCCCAGCATTTT
CASRRTALSNQPQHF
>17|TRBD1|TRBV5-6|TRBJ2-6
TGTGCCAGCAGCCCTCAGACAGGGGCCCTGTGGGCCAACGTCCTGACTTTC
CASSPQTGALWANVLTF
>14|NA|TRBV6-5|TRBJ2-5
TGTGCCAGCAGTTACGTCTTCAGCGAAGAGACCCAGTACTTC
CASSYVFSEETQYF
>15|NA|TRBV27|TRBJ2-5
TGTGCCAGCAGTTTGGTTGGGGCAGGGCAAGAGACCCAGTACTTC
CASSLVGAGQETQYF
>14|NA|TRBV2|TRBJ1-1
TGTGCCAGCAGTAGAGGGCAGTTCAACACTGAAGCTTTCTTT
CASSRGQFNTEAFF
>16|TRBD2|TRBV19|TRBJ2-3
TGTGCCAGTAGTACTAATAGCGGGTTAAGCACAGATACGCAGTATTTT
CASSTNSGLSTDTQYF
>13|NA|TRBV19|TRBJ2-7
TGTGCCAGTAGTATCGACAAGCCCTACGAGCAGTACTTC
CASSIDKPYEQYF
>13|NA|TRBV7-3|TRBJ2-3
TGTGCCAGCAGGCTACCCGACACAGATACGCAGTATTTT
CASRLPDTDTQYF
>11|NA|TRBV19|TRBJ2-7
TGTGCCAGTAGTAGGGGAGACGAGCAGTACTTC
CASSRGDEQYF
>13|NA|TRBV27|TRBJ2-5
TGTGCCAGCAGTTCTCAGGGCAGAGAGACCCAGTACTTC
CASSSQGRETQYF